This T cell receptor (beta chain) was captured in a study of response to subunit inactivated influenza vaccine. TCRdb re-called the RT-PCR reads through MiXCR, storing one row per CDR3 protein. The profile covers a few hundred thousand distinct CDR3 sequences, with 12% appearing a single time and approximately 7.8% taken by the ten largest. Trimming cost V 1 base and J 4 bases, with 1 base left between them. The CDR3 is 11 residues long. Germline V gene sequence: CDR1 MNHNS, CDR2 SASEGT. This TCR was sampled from a man aged 50 to 59 who received an inactivated influenza vaccine. Material: non-naive T cells sorted from PBMCs, obtained 14 days before vaccination. The chain uses TRBV6-1 and TRBJ1-2; D gene uncertain. The CDR3 reads CASSEVYGYTF. Written as DNA, the CDR3 is TGTGCCAGCAGTGAAGTCTATGGCTACACCTTC.